The TCR beta chain under discussion was sequenced for a study of T cell responses to AZD1222 COVID-19 vaccine. With regard to this clone: What it binds is unknown.

Here immunoSEQ multiplex PCR was the method, and the copy in TCRdb shows in-frame clones only, minus some. The data show roughly 180,000 clones, roughly 93% seen once. The germline V gene encodes CDR1 SGHAT and CDR2 FQNNGV. Trimming removed 3 bases from V and 5 bases from J; junction bases left unmatched: 10. This CDR3 has 18 amino acids. Study-wide results and caveats: Among those given AZD1222, only five to seven were seropositive at baseline.

The gene calls are TRBV11-2 and TRBJ1-6; 10 bases fit TRBD1. This TCR came from an adult in good health. The sequences come from peripheral blood, collected on day 0 of AZD1222 vaccination. CDR3 protein: CASSFAGTGVGNNSPLHF. CDR3 sequence (DNA): TGTGCCAGCAGCTTCGCCGGGACAGGGGTCGGGAATAATTCACCCCTCCACTTT.